The entry that follows covers one TCR beta chain sequence. The antigen is not known. Documented time point: week 47, end of study. A single vaccine dose contained 300 ug of mutant IDH1 20-mer peptide, and topical imiquimod was used with it. This entry belongs to a study of a mutant IDH1 vaccine in newly diagnosed glioma. The CDR3 has 11 amino acids. The germline V gene has CDR1 MGHRA and CDR2 YSYEKL. Between the trimmed V and J ends, which lost 10 bases and 5 bases, there was a span of 11 bases. Here immunoSEQ multiplex PCR was the method, and the copy in TCRdb shows in-frame clones only, minus some. There are over 50,000 clones in the sample; 76% occur only once, and less than 5% lies in the top ten.

The receptor was isolated from a woman in her thirties or forties with glioma. Some clones in this sample may be carry-over from other donors' samples. The sample in question was PBMCs, obtained from a glioma patient whose treatment included an IDH1 peptide vaccine. The chain couples TRBV4-1 to TRBJ1-1; tentatively, D is TRBD1 (5 bases). This chain's CDR3 is CATRAGTEAFF. As DNA, the CDR3 is TGCGCCACCCGGGCAGGGACTGAAGCTTTCTTT.